This TCR beta chain was recorded in a study of blood T cell repertoires in COVID-19. This clone was observed a handful of times. The germline gives CDR1 SGHTA, CDR2 FQGNSA. CDR3 length: 15 amino acids. V was clipped by 0 bases and J by 9 bases, with 12 bases between them. Method: immunoSEQ multiplex PCR; TCRdb's copy keeps in-frame clones and lacks some. The sample lists about 160,000 clones, around 85% occurring once. This sequence originates from a human donor with acute or convalescent COVID-19. The donor label of this sample is uncertain. Sample: peripheral blood. This chain joins TRBV7-2 and TRBJ1-6, with D maybe TRBD1 (5 bases). CDR3 DNA sequence: TGTGCCAGCAGCTTAGCCGGCAGGGAGGGTTCACCCCTCCACTTT. Translation gives CASSLAGREGSPLHF.